Many counts were recorded for the clone carrying this TCR beta chain. TCRdb itself ran the 5' RACE reads through MiXCR, one entry per CDR3 protein. The table shows some 350,000 distinct CDR3 sequences, with roughly 4.3% occurring only once. This specimen belongs to a study of T cells after yellow fever vaccination. This CDR3 is built from 13 residues. V was clipped by 4 bases and J by 5 bases, with 9 bases between them. Germline lookup yields CDR1 SGHTA and CDR2 FQGNSA. Sequenced here: PBMCs, sampled 5 days after the yellow fever booster vaccination. The rearrangement joins TRBV7-2 to TRBJ2-1, with D maybe TRBD2 (5 bases). This sequence was found in a man aged 18 to 30 who received the YFV17D yellow fever vaccine. CDR3 protein: CASSSDGNNEQFF. In DNA form, the CDR3 reads TGTGCCAGCAGCTCCGACGGGAACAATGAGCAGTTCTTC.